This T cell receptor beta chain was sequenced during a study of CD8 T cells in ankylosing spondylitis. Notes on this clonotype: Its antigen is undetermined.

The V end lost 0 bases, the J end lost 3 bases, and 11 bases lay between the germline ends. The CDR3 spans 15 residues. Germline CDR1 is SGHAT and CDR2 is FQNNGV. Study results and caveats: Apparently characteristic of ankylosing spondylitis blood was a TCR beta motif (about eight highly homologous variants). Matched synovial fluid from ankylosing spondylitis patients was reported to be enriched for disease-linked clones. Disease-associated clones were CD8+ and fairly uncommon in peripheral blood.

TCRdb reprocessed the 5' RACE reads with MiXCR, giving one entry per CDR3 protein. The sample yields some 290,000 distinct CDR3 sequences, roughly 20% seen once. Sequenced input: blood, either unsorted or a sorted T cell fraction (not recorded which). The clonotype was recovered from a male donor with ankylosing spondylitis or in good health (not recorded which). The chain has TRBV11-2 and TRBJ1-2, with D possibly TRBD1 on 5 matching bases. This chain's CDR3 is CASSLDTRAHYGYTF. CDR3 DNA: TGTGCCAGCAGCTTAGATACCAGGGCTCACTATGGCTACACCTTC.